What follows are 7 T cell receptor beta chains derived from one specimen sequenced in a study of human T cells and chemical hapten exposure. Time point here: healthy volunteer bleed at 6 weeks. Extraction of total RNA was performed on unfractionated whole blood. TCRdb called the RACE reads again in MiXCR, with one record for every CDR3 protein. The sample has 70,000 to 85,000 distinct CDR3 sequences; approximately 8% are singletons. Sequencing was performed on whole blood. The receptors were gathered from a male donor in good health. Some clones in this sample may be carry-over from other donors' samples.

A few counts support this clonotype. The chain has TRBV7-6 and TRBJ2-1; D remains unclear. Trimming stripped 1 base from V and 1 base from J, with 5 bases between. Germline V gene data show CDR1 as SGHVS and CDR2 as FNYEAQ. The CDR3 loop spans 14 amino acids. In DNA, the CDR3 is TGTGCCAGCAGCTTAGAGGGATCCTACAATGAGCAGTTCTTC. This codes for CASSLEGSYNEQFF.

There are a few counts of this clonotype. The gene calls are TRBV9 and TRBJ1-2; 7 nucleotides line up with TRBD1. The germline gives CDR1 SGDLS, CDR2 YYNGEE. Losses at the gene ends were 3 bases for V and 3 bases for J; bases not matched to a gene: 17. The length of the CDR3 is 18 residues. The CDR3 loop is CASSASLLDRPVDYGYTF. The CDR3 bases are TGTGCCAGCAGCGCGTCCCTCTTGGACAGGCCGGTCGACTATGGCTACACCTTC.

This clonotype was seen at least ten times. V gene TRBV20-1 combines with J gene TRBJ2-2; tentatively, D is TRBD2 (5 bases). Per the germline V gene, CDR1 is DFQATT and CDR2 is SNEGSKA (reference sequence). The CDR3 spans 14 residues. V gave up 1 base and J gave up 11 bases, with 17 bases separating them. The CDR3 nucleotides read TGCAGTGCTAGAGCCGGGCCGGGATTACGTGAGCTGTTTTTT. Amino acids: CSARAGPGLRELFF.

The V call is TRBV5-5, the J call TRBJ2-6, with no clear D. The germline V gene has CDR1 SGHKS and CDR2 YYEKEE (reference sequence). V was shortened by 0 bases and J by 0 bases, with 10 bases between the two germline ends. The CDR3 runs 17 residues. DNA of the CDR3: TGTGCCAGCAGCTTGGCCCAAGACCTCTCTGGGGCCAACGTCCTGACTTTC. Its translation is CASSLAQDLSGANVLTF.

This clonotype has just a few counts. The chain is built from TRBV4-2 and TRBJ1-6; D is unclear. This CDR3 is built from 14 residues. V lost 0 bases and J 7 bases, leaving 7 bases between the germline ends. Germline CDR1 and CDR2: LGHNA and YNFKEQ. The CDR3 DNA sequence: TGTGCCAGCAGCCAAGACCCCCCAAATTCACCCCTCCACTTT. It translates to CASSQDPPNSPLHF.

This clonotype was found many times. This chain uses TRBV27 with TRBJ1-5; D remains unclear. V was cut by 0 bases and J by 2 bases, with 2 bases left in between. Germline CDR1 MNHEY, CDR2 SMNVEV (reference sequence). There are 13 residues in the CDR3. The CDR3, as DNA: TGTGCCAGCAGTTTATCCGGCAATCAGCCCCAGCATTTT. This codes for CASSLSGNQPQHF.

The genes are TRBV6-2 or TRBV6-3 and TRBJ2-7; D is perhaps TRBD1 (5 bases). The germline V gene encodes CDR1 MNHEY and CDR2 SVGEGT. The CDR3 loop spans 15 amino acids. Deletions cut 4 bases from V and 0 bases from J, with 13 bases between. The CDR3 protein is CASSWADSPSYEQYF. The CDR3 bases are TGTGCCAGCAGTTGGGCAGACAGCCCCTCCTACGAGCAGTACTTC.